Listed below are T cell receptor beta chains from one sample, sequenced in a study of beta chain features in type 1 diabetes. TCRdb's copy holds only in-frame clones and misses some; the assay was immunoSEQ multiplex PCR. Among about 110,000 clones listed, roughly 40% were seen once. The sequenced sample consisted of stem cell memory CD4+ T cells from blood. These receptors originate from a woman younger than 30 in good health. CDR3s include the opening cysteine and the closing phenylalanine or tryptophan. The order of the fields is D gene, J gene, V gene, clone size, CDR3 protein, CDR3 DNA. The D gene is left open where the match is weak. Size tells how often a clone was seen (once, few, many) or the class of an expanded clone, and some rows leave it out.

d_call: .; j_call: TRBJ1-2; v_call: TRBV18; clone_size: .; cdr3_aa: CASSPERGGRRGYTF; cdr3_nt: TGTGCCAGCTCACCAGAGCGGGGGGGTCGGCGCGGCTACACCTTC
d_call: TRBD2; j_call: TRBJ2-1; v_call: TRBV7-2; clone_size: .; cdr3_aa: CASSPLAGSYNEQFF; cdr3_nt: TGTGCCAGCAGCCCGCTAGCGGGCTCCTACAATGAGCAGTTCTTC
d_call: TRBD1; j_call: TRBJ1-3; v_call: TRBV7-2; clone_size: .; cdr3_aa: CASSLIQGQYGNTIYF; cdr3_nt: TGTGCCAGCAGCTTAATCCAGGGACAGTACGGAAACACCATATATTTT
d_call: .; j_call: TRBJ2-3; v_call: TRBV28; clone_size: few; cdr3_aa: CASSSPAANTDTQYF; cdr3_nt: TGTGCCAGCAGCTCCCCTGCGGCCAACACAGATACGCAGTATTTT
d_call: .; j_call: TRBJ2-5; v_call: TRBV5-1; clone_size: few; cdr3_aa: CASSPARETQYF; cdr3_nt: TGCGCCAGCAGCCCCGCGAGAGAGACCCAGTACTTC
d_call: TRBD2; j_call: TRBJ2-7; v_call: TRBV27; clone_size: few; cdr3_aa: CASSSVGRASGSYEQYF; cdr3_nt: TGTGCCAGCAGTTCGGTTGGGAGGGCTAGCGGTTCCTACGAGCAGTACTTC
d_call: TRBD2; j_call: TRBJ2-1; v_call: TRBV2; clone_size: few; cdr3_aa: CASSTLAGGANEQFF; cdr3_nt: TGTGCCAGCAGTACCCTAGCGGGAGGAGCCAATGAGCAGTTCTTC
d_call: TRBD1; j_call: TRBJ2-7; v_call: TRBV19; clone_size: .; cdr3_aa: CASSAPGQGRYEQYF; cdr3_nt: TGTGCCAGTAGTGCCCCGGGACAGGGACGCTACGAGCAGTACTTC
d_call: .; j_call: TRBJ1-5; v_call: TRBV6-5; clone_size: .; cdr3_aa: CASSPRGAGNQPQHF; cdr3_nt: TGTGCCAGCAGTCCCCGCGGGGCCGGGAATCAGCCCCAGCATTTT
d_call: TRBD2; j_call: TRBJ2-7; v_call: TRBV18; clone_size: .; cdr3_aa: CASSPSGGEQYF; cdr3_nt: TGTGCCAGCTCACCATCGGGGGGCGAGCAGTACTTC
d_call: TRBD1; j_call: TRBJ2-1; v_call: TRBV14; clone_size: few; cdr3_aa: CASSLRGYKVDEQFF; cdr3_nt: TGTGCCAGCAGCCTCAGGGGGTACAAGGTTGACGAGCAGTTCTTC
d_call: .; j_call: TRBJ1-2; v_call: TRBV6-5; clone_size: .; cdr3_aa: CASSSEVYGYTF; cdr3_nt: TGTGCCAGCAGTTCAGAAGTCTATGGCTACACCTTC
d_call: TRBD1; j_call: TRBJ2-3; v_call: TRBV5-1; clone_size: few; cdr3_aa: CASAGQGSPRDTQYF; cdr3_nt: TGCGCCAGCGCTGGACAGGGCTCGCCCAGGGATACGCAGTATTTT
d_call: .; j_call: TRBJ1-2; v_call: TRBV4-3; clone_size: few; cdr3_aa: CASSPKFLTGYGYTF; cdr3_nt: TGCGCCAGCAGCCCCAAGTTCCTGACTGGGTATGGCTACACCTTC
d_call: TRBD2; j_call: TRBJ2-5; v_call: TRBV19; clone_size: few; cdr3_aa: CASSILGLAGKETQYF; cdr3_nt: TGTGCCAGTAGTATCCTAGGACTAGCGGGTAAAGAGACCCAGTACTTC
d_call: .; j_call: TRBJ1-3; v_call: TRBV18; clone_size: few; cdr3_aa: CASSPRGTSGGGNTIYF; cdr3_nt: TGTGCCAGCTCACCACGGGGAACTTCAGGAGGAGGAAACACCATATATTTT
d_call: TRBD1; j_call: TRBJ2-1; v_call: TRBV7-9; clone_size: .; cdr3_aa: CASSLDFRGRKDEQFF; cdr3_nt: TGTGCCAGCAGCTTGGATTTCAGGGGGCGCAAAGATGAGCAGTTCTTC
d_call: .; j_call: TRBJ2-3; v_call: TRBV5-1; clone_size: few; cdr3_aa: CASSFVPDTQYF; cdr3_nt: TGCGCCAGCAGCTTCGTTCCAGATACGCAGTATTTT
d_call: .; j_call: TRBJ1-2; v_call: TRBV4-3; clone_size: .; cdr3_aa: CASSQARGSIYGYTF; cdr3_nt: TGCGCCAGCAGCCAAGCCAGGGGATCTATCTATGGCTACACCTTC
d_call: TRBD2; j_call: TRBJ2-2; v_call: TRBV19; clone_size: few; cdr3_aa: CATRTRYYAGELFF; cdr3_nt: TGTGCCACTAGGACTAGGTACTATGCCGGGGAGCTGTTTTTT
d_call: .; j_call: TRBJ2-5; v_call: TRBV29-1; clone_size: .; cdr3_aa: CSAIGQGRETQYF; cdr3_nt: TGCAGCGCCATCGGCCAGGGGCGAGAGACCCAGTACTTC
d_call: TRBD2; j_call: TRBJ2-3; v_call: TRBV28; clone_size: .; cdr3_aa: CASSFLAGVGDTQYF; cdr3_nt: TGTGCCAGCAGTTTCCTAGCGGGAGTTGGAGATACGCAGTATTTT
d_call: TRBD1; j_call: TRBJ2-7; v_call: TRBV18; clone_size: .; cdr3_aa: CASSRYGQGHEQYF; cdr3_nt: TGTGCCAGCTCACGATATGGACAGGGTCACGAGCAGTACTTC
d_call: TRBD1; j_call: TRBJ2-5; v_call: TRBV29-1; clone_size: .; cdr3_aa: CSVEKQGAMRETQYF; cdr3_nt: TGCAGCGTTGAGAAGCAGGGGGCGATGAGAGAGACCCAGTACTTC
d_call: .; j_call: TRBJ2-2; v_call: TRBV5-1; clone_size: few; cdr3_aa: CASSLFPQGGAGELFF; cdr3_nt: TGCGCCAGCAGCTTGTTCCCTCAGGGGGGAGCCGGGGAGCTGTTTTTT
d_call: .; j_call: TRBJ2-2; v_call: TRBV11-1; clone_size: .; cdr3_aa: CASSLMLGGSGELFF; cdr3_nt: TGTGCCAGCAGCTTAATGCTTGGGGGGTCCGGGGAGCTGTTTTTT
d_call: TRBD2; j_call: TRBJ2-1; v_call: TRBV28; clone_size: .; cdr3_aa: CATTGGLARNEQFF; cdr3_nt: TGTGCCACCACCGGGGGACTAGCGCGCAATGAGCAGTTCTTC
d_call: .; j_call: TRBJ2-3; v_call: TRBV11-2; clone_size: .; cdr3_aa: CASSFDGRTGLTDTQYF; cdr3_nt: TGTGCCAGCAGCTTTGATGGGAGGACAGGACTCACCGATACGCAGTATTTT
d_call: TRBD1; j_call: TRBJ2-1; v_call: TRBV6-4; clone_size: .; cdr3_aa: CASSQQGAAYNEQFF; cdr3_nt: TGTGCCAGCAGCCAACAGGGGGCGGCCTACAATGAGCAGTTCTTC
d_call: .; j_call: TRBJ2-7; v_call: TRBV7-2; clone_size: few; cdr3_aa: CASSLALSSYEQYF; cdr3_nt: TGTGCCAGCAGCTTAGCGCTTAGCTCCTACGAGCAGTACTTC
d_call: .; j_call: TRBJ1-2; v_call: TRBV28; clone_size: few; cdr3_aa: CASSPEPQDYGYTF; cdr3_nt: TGTGCCAGCAGTCCAGAACCCCAGGACTATGGCTACACCTTC
d_call: TRBD1; j_call: TRBJ1-1; v_call: TRBV6-1; clone_size: .; cdr3_aa: CASSGGPGQGARSLGTEAFF; cdr3_nt: TGTGCCAGCAGTGGGGGCCCGGGACAGGGGGCGCGGTCTTTAGGCACTGAAGCTTTCTTT
d_call: TRBD1; j_call: TRBJ1-5; v_call: TRBV25-1; clone_size: few; cdr3_aa: CASSEFGQGLWSNQPQHF; cdr3_nt: TGTGCCAGCAGTGAATTCGGACAGGGACTTTGGAGCAATCAGCCCCAGCATTTT
d_call: TRBD1; j_call: TRBJ1-1; v_call: TRBV18; clone_size: .; cdr3_aa: CASSLSQGEEAFF; cdr3_nt: TGTGCCAGCTCTCTATCACAGGGGGAAGAAGCTTTCTTT
d_call: TRBD2; j_call: TRBJ2-2; v_call: TRBV7-6; clone_size: .; cdr3_aa: CASSPWTSGTGELFF; cdr3_nt: TGTGCCAGCAGCCCTTGGACTAGCGGGACCGGGGAGCTGTTTTTT
d_call: .; j_call: TRBJ2-7; v_call: TRBV10-3; clone_size: .; cdr3_aa: CAISAGRADEQYF; cdr3_nt: TGTGCCATCAGTGCCGGCAGGGCAGACGAGCAGTACTTC
d_call: TRBD2; j_call: TRBJ2-1; v_call: TRBV7-8; clone_size: few; cdr3_aa: CASTQFPGLAGVANEQFF; cdr3_nt: TGTGCCAGCACACAGTTTCCGGGACTAGCGGGAGTCGCCAATGAGCAGTTCTTC